This T cell receptor beta chain was sequenced during a study of shared clonotypes between healthy human individuals. Germline V gene data show CDR1 as SQVTM and CDR2 as ANQGSEA. This CDR3 contains 14 residues. J was trimmed by 4 bases and V by 4 bases; bases with no gene match: 4. Positive CCR7 selection of CD45RO-negative cells yielded the naive CD8 cells, and terminally differentiated effector memory CD45RA+ cells were excluded. Overall study findings and caveats: Only blood samples were collected, and tissue repertoires likely differ. Roughly 5% was the fraction of naive CD4 clonotypes found shared across several donors.

Clones were sequenced by immunoSEQ multiplex PCR, and TCRdb holds only the in-frame ones, with some missing. The sample carries some 740,000 clones, 90% to 95% recorded once. This clone was recorded only once. What it recognizes is unknown. The receptor comes from a young man in good health. The specimen was naive CD8+ T cells sorted from blood. The chain carries TRBV29-1 and TRBJ2-7; 13 bases agree with TRBD2. CDR3 DNA: TGCAGCGTTGTAGGACTAGCGGGAGTATACGAGCAGTACTTC. It is translated as CSVVGLAGVYEQYF.